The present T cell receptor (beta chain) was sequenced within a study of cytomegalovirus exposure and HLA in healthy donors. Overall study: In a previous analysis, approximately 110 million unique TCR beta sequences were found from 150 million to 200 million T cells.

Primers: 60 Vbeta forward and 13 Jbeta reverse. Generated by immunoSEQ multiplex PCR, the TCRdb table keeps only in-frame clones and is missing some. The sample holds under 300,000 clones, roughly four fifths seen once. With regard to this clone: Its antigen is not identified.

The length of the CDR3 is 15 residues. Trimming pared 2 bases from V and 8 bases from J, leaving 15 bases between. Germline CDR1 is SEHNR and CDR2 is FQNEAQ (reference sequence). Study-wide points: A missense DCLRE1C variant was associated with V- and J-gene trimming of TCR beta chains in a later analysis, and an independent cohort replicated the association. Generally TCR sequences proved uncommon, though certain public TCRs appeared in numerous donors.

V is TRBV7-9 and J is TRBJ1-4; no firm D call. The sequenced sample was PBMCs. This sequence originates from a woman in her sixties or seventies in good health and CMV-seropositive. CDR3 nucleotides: TGTGCCAGCAGCTTAAAACAGTTCAATCTAGAAAAACTGTTTTTT. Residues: CASSLKQFNLEKLFF.